This T cell receptor (beta chain) was sequenced during a study of blood T cell repertoires in COVID-19. Across the study: T cells, B-cell-depleted T cells, or PBMCs supplied cDNA or gDNA.

Seattle's enrolled individuals joined amid active infection and were then monitored longitudinally. Authors' analysis steps: Using reference gene primer amplification, nucleated cell counts were estimated. TCRdb keeps only in-frame clones here, not all; method: immunoSEQ multiplex PCR. V and J calls plus clone size are reproduced from that table; the DNA served to infer D and trimming. The profile shows 350,000 to 400,000 clones, 75% to 90% of them singletons. The TCR sequence derives from an older woman with COVID-19, enrolled during active disease. Sequenced: peripheral blood.

The CDR3 loop reads CASSPIRDRERYGYTF. CDR3 sequence (DNA): TGTGCCAGCTCACCTATACGGGACAGGGAGCGCTATGGCTACACCTTC. The chain joins TRBV18 to TRBJ1-2; 9 nucleotides align to TRBD1. The CDR3 runs to 16 residues. V lost 3 bases, J lost 4 bases, and 9 bases stayed unmatched. Germline CDR1 and CDR2: KGHSH and LQKENI.